In its sample, the clone carrying this TCR beta chain was seen a few times. This sample was included in a study of T-cell memory formation after mild COVID-19. The CDR3 length is 16 residues. The trim removed 5 bases at V and 8 bases at J, leaving 9 bases unmatched. The germline CDR1 and CDR2 sequences are KGHDR and SFDVKD. One entry per CDR3 protein, called by TCRdb with MiXCR from the 5' RACE reads. The table shows fewer than 700,000 distinct CDR3 sequences, with about 20% occurring only once. Sequences were obtained from PBMCs or a T cell subset sorted from them (not recorded which). The TCR was taken from an adult woman who had mild COVID-19 (a few samples of this study predate the infection). Cell type and time point are not known. This rearrangement joins TRBV24-1 to TRBJ2-1, with 12 bases aligning to TRBD2. This chain's CDR3 is CATSVLTSGRRYEQFF. The CDR3 region has the DNA TGTGCCACCAGTGTCTTGACTAGCGGGAGAAGGTATGAGCAGTTCTTC.